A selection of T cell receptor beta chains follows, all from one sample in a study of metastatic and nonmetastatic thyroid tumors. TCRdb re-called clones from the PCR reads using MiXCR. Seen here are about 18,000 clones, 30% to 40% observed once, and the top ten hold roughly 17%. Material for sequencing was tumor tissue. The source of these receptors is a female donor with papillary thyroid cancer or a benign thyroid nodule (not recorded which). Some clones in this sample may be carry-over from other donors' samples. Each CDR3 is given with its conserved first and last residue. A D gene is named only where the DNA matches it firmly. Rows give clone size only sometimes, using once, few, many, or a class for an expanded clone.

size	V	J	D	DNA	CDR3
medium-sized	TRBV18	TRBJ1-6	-	TGTGCCAGCTCACCCACCACCCAAGGAACAAATTCACCCCTCCACTTT	CASSPTTQGTNSPLHF
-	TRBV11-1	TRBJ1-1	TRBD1	TGTGCCAGCAGATTACTACACAGGGGGGGCGGCACTGACGCTTTCTTT	CASRLLHRGGGTDAFF
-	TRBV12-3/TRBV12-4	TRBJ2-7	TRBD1	TGTGCCAGCAGCCCCGGACAGGGTGAGCAGTACTTC	CASSPGQGEQYF
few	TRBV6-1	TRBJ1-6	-	TGTGCCAGCAGGCCTCCGACAGCGGGGACTTCACCCCTCCACTTT	CASRPPTAGTSPLHF
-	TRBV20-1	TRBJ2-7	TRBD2	TGCAGTGCTAGAGGTCTAGCGGGAATTCACGAGCATTACTTC	CSARGLAGIHEHYF
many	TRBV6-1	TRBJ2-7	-	TGTGCCAGCAGTATTCTGACAGGTGGCGGCGAGCAGTACTTC	CASSILTGGGEQYF
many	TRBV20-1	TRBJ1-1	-	TGCAGTGCTAAACAGCCGAACACTGAAGCTTTCTTT	CSAKQPNTEAFF
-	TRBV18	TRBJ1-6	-	TGTGCCAGCTCACCAGCAGGGTTCGATTCACCCCTCCACTTT	CASSPAGFDSPLHF
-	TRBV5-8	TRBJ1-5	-	TGTGCCAGCAGCTTGCCCTGGGCAGGGTCGGGTCAGCCCCAGCATTTT	CASSLPWAGSGQPQHF
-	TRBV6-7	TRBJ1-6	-	TGTGCCAGCAGTTACGAAAGAAGGAATTCACCCCTCCACTTT	CASSYERRNSPLHF
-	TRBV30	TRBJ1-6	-	TGTGCCTGGAAAGGTTGGGATTCACCCCTCCACTTT	CAWKGWDSPLHF
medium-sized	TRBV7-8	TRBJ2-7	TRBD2	TGTGCCAGCAGCTTGCGGACTAGTTCCCACGAGCAGTACTTC	CASSLRTSSHEQYF
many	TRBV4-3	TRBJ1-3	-	TGCGCCAGCAGCCAAGATAAGGGATGGGGAGGAAACACCATATATTTT	CASSQDKGWGGNTIYF
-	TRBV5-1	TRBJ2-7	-	TGCGCCAGCAGCCCACAGCCCCCTGTCTACGAGCAGTACTTC	CASSPQPPVYEQYF
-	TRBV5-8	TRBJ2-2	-	TGTGCCAGCAGCTTGGCGAGGGGGAATGCCGGGGAGCTGTTTTTT	CASSLARGNAGELFF